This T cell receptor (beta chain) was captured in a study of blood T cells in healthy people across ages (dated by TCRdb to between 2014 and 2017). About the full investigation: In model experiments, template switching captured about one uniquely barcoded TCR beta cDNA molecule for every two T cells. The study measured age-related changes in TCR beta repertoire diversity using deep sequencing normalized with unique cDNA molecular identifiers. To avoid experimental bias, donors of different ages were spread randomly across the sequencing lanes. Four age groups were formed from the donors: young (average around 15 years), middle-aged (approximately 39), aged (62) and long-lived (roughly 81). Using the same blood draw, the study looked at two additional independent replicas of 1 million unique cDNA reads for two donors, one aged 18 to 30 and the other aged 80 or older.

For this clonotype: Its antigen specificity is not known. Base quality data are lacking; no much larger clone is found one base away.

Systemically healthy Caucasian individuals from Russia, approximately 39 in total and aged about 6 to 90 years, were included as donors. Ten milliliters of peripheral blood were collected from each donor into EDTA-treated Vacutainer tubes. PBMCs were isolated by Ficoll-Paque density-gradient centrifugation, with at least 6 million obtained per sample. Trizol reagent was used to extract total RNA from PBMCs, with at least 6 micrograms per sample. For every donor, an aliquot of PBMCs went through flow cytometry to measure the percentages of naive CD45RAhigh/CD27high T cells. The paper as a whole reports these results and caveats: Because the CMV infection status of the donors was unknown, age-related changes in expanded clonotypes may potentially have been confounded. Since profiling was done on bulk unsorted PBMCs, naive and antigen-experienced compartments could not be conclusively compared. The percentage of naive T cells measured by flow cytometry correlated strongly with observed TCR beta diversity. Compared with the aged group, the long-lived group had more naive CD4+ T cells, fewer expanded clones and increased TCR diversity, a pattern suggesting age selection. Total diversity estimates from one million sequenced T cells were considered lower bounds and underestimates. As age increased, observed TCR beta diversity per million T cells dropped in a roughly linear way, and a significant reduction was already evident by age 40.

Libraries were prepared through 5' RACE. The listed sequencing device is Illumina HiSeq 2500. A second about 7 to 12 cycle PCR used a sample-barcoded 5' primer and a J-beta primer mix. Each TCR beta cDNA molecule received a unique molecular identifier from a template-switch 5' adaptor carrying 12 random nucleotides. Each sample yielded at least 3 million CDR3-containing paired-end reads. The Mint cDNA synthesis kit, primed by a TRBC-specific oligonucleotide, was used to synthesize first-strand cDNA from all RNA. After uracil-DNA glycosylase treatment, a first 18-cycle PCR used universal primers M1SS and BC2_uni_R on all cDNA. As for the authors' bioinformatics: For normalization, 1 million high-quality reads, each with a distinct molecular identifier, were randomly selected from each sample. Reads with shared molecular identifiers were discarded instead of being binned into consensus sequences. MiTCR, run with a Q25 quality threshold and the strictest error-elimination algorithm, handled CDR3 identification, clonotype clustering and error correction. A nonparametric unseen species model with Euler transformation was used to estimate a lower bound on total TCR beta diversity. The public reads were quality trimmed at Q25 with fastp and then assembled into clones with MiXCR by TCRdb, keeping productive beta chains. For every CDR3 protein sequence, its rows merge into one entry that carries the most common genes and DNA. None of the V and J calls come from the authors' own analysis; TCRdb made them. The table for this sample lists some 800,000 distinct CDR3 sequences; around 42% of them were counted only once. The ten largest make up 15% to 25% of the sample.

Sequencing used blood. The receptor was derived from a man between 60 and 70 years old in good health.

The base sequence is TGTGCCAGCACAAAAGGGGGGGGCTCCTACAATGAGCAGTACTTC. This encodes CASTKGGGSYNEQYF. The chain employs TRBV12-3 or TRBV12-4 and TRBJ2-1; TRBD2 is perhaps the D gene, given 7 matching bases. The J call may be wrong; the DNA end is better matched by TRBJ2-7. From the cysteine up to the phenylalanine, the CDR3 has a length of 15 residues. This entry keeps only the CDR3 DNA: 45 bases, framed from base 1.